This TCR beta chain appears in the sequencing data of a study of cytomegalovirus exposure and HLA in healthy donors. The CDR3 runs 18 residues. J gave up 0 bases and V 0 bases, and 6 bases lay outside the gene matches. Per the germline V gene, CDR1 is LGHNA and CDR2 is YSLEER. 60 Vbeta and 13 Jbeta primers were used in PCR. Clones were read by immunoSEQ multiplex PCR, and TCRdb kept only the in-frame ones, dropping some. The repertoire has over 150,000 clones, under 70% of them found once; the top ten carry less than 3.5%. The sequenced sample was PBMCs. This TCR was recovered from a woman aged 40 to 49 in good health and CMV-seropositive. The gene calls are TRBV4-3 and TRBJ2-3; 10 bases align to TRBD2. The CDR3 coding sequence is TGCGCCAGCAGCCAAGATCCGGTAGCGGGGGGAAGCACAGATACGCAGTATTTT. This encodes CASSQDPVAGGSTDTQYF.